The 32 T cell receptor beta chains given below trace back to one sample, sequenced in a study of metastatic and nonmetastatic thyroid tumors. Until they underwent thyroid surgery, no patient had received any treatment. With MiXCR, TCRdb called clones anew from the PCR reads. The repertoire consists of just over 40,000 clones, with 10% to 12% occurring once and the leading ten covering roughly a quarter. The sample consisted of blood. These receptors were collected from a female donor with papillary thyroid cancer or a benign thyroid nodule (not recorded which). Some clones in this sample may be carry-over from other donors' samples.

There are many counts of this clone. V usage is TRBV7-3 and J usage is TRBJ2-3, with D uncertain. There are 14 residues in the CDR3. Trimming stripped 1 base from V and 2 bases from J, with 7 bases between. Germline V gene sequence: CDR1 SGHTA, CDR2 FQGTGA. CDR3 bases: TGTGCCAGCAGCTTAAGAGGTACCACAGATACGCAGTATTTT. Its translation: CASSLRGTTDTQYF.

This clone was observed many times. The rearrangement joins TRBV20-1 to TRBJ2-2, with no clear D. This CDR3 is built from 14 residues. With 5 bases removed from V and 2 bases from J, the gap between germline ends came to 12 bases. CDR1 is DFQATT and CDR2 is SNEGSKA in the germline V gene (reference sequence). The CDR3 spells CSALSTDNTGELFF. The CDR3 region has the DNA TGCAGTGCTCTTTCTACAGACAACACCGGGGAGCTGTTTTTT.

The table lists this clone with many counts. The chain has TRBV28 and TRBJ1-6, with TRBD1 as a possible D gene (5 bases). The germline gives CDR1 MDHEN, CDR2 SYDVKM. Trimming cost V 3 bases and J 6 bases, with 12 bases left between them. The CDR3 consists of 15 residues. The CDR3 loop reads CASSFARTLNSPLHF. CDR3 bases: TGTGCCAGCAGTTTCGCCCGGACACTTAATTCACCCCTCCACTTT.

This clone has at least ten counts. V and J are TRBV11-3 and TRBJ2-2, with no clear D. Between the trimmed V and J ends, which lost 1 base and 4 bases, there was a span of 4 bases. From germline, CDR1 is SGHNT and CDR2 YENEEA. The CDR3 totals 13 residues. CDR3 sequence (DNA): TGTGCCAGCAGCTTAGGAGGCACCGGGGAGCTGTTTTTT. Protein product: CASSLGGTGELFF.

This clone was recorded many times. The chain links TRBV7-9 to TRBJ2-5; perhaps TRBD2 as D (5 bases). V was shortened by 5 bases and J by 2 bases, with 12 bases between the two germline ends. The germline V gene encodes CDR1 SEHNR and CDR2 FQNEAQ (reference sequence). The CDR3 runs to 14 residues. CDR3: CASSQYTGQETQYF. In DNA, the CDR3 is TGTGCCAGCAGCCAATACACGGGGCAAGAGACCCAGTACTTC.

Ten or more counts support this clone. The V call is TRBV2, the J call TRBJ2-7; the match to TRBD2 covers 7 bases. The trim removed 7 bases at V and 4 bases at J, leaving 10 bases unmatched. The CDR3 sequence is 14 residues long. Germline V gives CDR1 SNHLY, CDR2 FYNNEI. The CDR3 DNA is TGTGCCAGCAAACTACTAGCGACGGGGTACGAGCAGTACTTC. This encodes CASKLLATGYEQYF.

V gene TRBV7-2 combines with J gene TRBJ2-5; maybe TRBD1 (6 bases). The V gene lost 5 bases and the J gene lost 2 bases, with 9 bases spanning the gap. The length of the CDR3 is 13 residues. CDR1 is SGHTA and CDR2 is FQGNSA in the germline V gene. CDR3: CASSRTVQETQYF. DNA of the CDR3: TGTGCCAGCAGCCGGACAGTTCAAGAGACCCAGTACTTC.

This clone appeared many times. V is TRBV6-2 or TRBV6-3 and J is TRBJ2-7, with TRBD2 matching over 10 bases. CDR1 and CDR2 from the germline V gene are MNHEY and SVGEGT. CDR3 length equals 17 residues. The V gene end was trimmed by 6 bases and the J gene end by 6 bases; junction bases not matched to a gene: 17. In nucleotides, the CDR3 is TGTGCCAGCAGACCGTTTCATTCTAGCGGGAGCGTAATCGAGCAGTACTTC. Its protein is CASRPFHSSGSVIEQYF.

This clone was counted at least ten times. The chain joins TRBV9 to TRBJ1-1; perhaps TRBD1 as D (6 bases). The CDR3 contains 14 residues. Germline V gives CDR1 SGDLS, CDR2 YYNGEE. V was cut by 3 bases and J by 7 bases, with 16 bases left in between. DNA for the CDR3: TGTGCCAGCAGCGCCCAACAACAGGGACTTGAAGCTTTCTTT. It specifies CASSAQQQGLEAFF. The variable domain in full, completed from reference TRBV9 and TRBJ1-1, reads DSGVTQTPKHLITATGQRVTLRCSPRSGDLSVYWYQQSLDQGLQFLIQYYNGEERAKGNILERFSAQQFPDLHSELNLSSLELGDSALYFCASSAQQQGLEAFFGQGTRLTVV.

This clone was seen at least ten times. In nucleotides, the CDR3 is TGTGCCAGCAGGCGGGGTGTCATGAGCACTGAAGCTTTCTTT. Residues: CASRRGVMSTEAFF. The V and J genes are TRBV12-3 or TRBV12-4 and TRBJ1-1; D is unclear. Trimming took 6 bases from V and 4 from J, leaving 15 bases between them. This CDR3 comprises 14 residues.

This clone was picked up many times. This chain connects TRBV13 to TRBJ1-2; 8 bases align to TRBD1. V was pared by 5 bases and J by 12 bases, with 8 bases of the junction left unmatched. Looked up from germline, CDR1 is PRHDT and CDR2 is FYEKMQ (reference sequence). This CDR3 is 12 amino acids long. CDR3 sequence (DNA): TGTGCCAGCAGCAGAATGGGACAGGACGACACCTTC. Amino acids: CASSRMGQDDTF.

Concerning this clone: A much larger clone is a single base away; this may be a read error. The V gene is TRBV7-7, the J gene TRBJ2-5; TRBD1 matches 7 bases. The CDR3 spans 14 residues. From germline, CDR1 is SSHAT and CDR2 FNYEAQ (reference sequence). The CDR3: CASSPGQACETQYF. CDR3 in DNA: TGTGCTAGCAGTCCAGGACAGGCCTGTGAGACCCAGTACTTC. Complete variable domain (other parts from reference TRBV7-7 and TRBJ2-5): GAGVSQSPRYKVTKRGQDVTLRCDPISSHATLYWYQQALGQGPEFLTYFNYEAQPDKSGLPSDRFSAERPEGSISTLTIQRTEQRDSAMYRCASSPGQACETQYFGPGTRLLVL.

This clone was observed a few times. The junction shows a germline mismatch at one end, possibly a read error. The chain is built from TRBV28 and TRBJ2-7; 8 nucleotides agree with TRBD1. The length of the CDR3 is 16 residues. The germline V gene encodes CDR1 MDHEN and CDR2 SYDVKM. The CDR3 spells CASNPLRGPRAYEKYF. CDR3 sequence (DNA): TGTGCCAGCAACCCCCTCAGGGGGCCACGTGCCTACGAGAAGTACTTC.

In its sample, this clone was seen many times. This sample also contains other DNA sequences that code for the same CDR3. This rearrangement joins TRBV9 to TRBJ2-2; D not certain. This CDR3 comprises 13 residues. The germline V gene has CDR1 SGDLS and CDR2 YYNGEE. V lost 2 bases and J lost 4, with 6 bases in between. This CDR3 is CASSVDLTGELFF. DNA of the CDR3: TGTGCCAGCAGCGTTGACCTCACCGGGGAGCTGTTTTTT.

The sample holds many counts of this clone. This chain links TRBV19 with TRBJ1-2; unclear D gene. Trimming removed 5 bases from V and 1 base from J, with 14 bases in between. From germline, CDR1 is LNHDA and CDR2 SQIVND (reference sequence). The CDR3 loop spans 15 amino acids. The CDR3 region has the DNA TGTGCCAGTAGTCCAAACACAGTACTTAACTATGGCTACACCTTC. Amino acids: CASSPNTVLNYGYTF.

This clone was counted many times. The rearrangement joins TRBV6-9 to TRBJ2-6; D is unclear. The CDR3 is made up of 10 amino acids. Deletions cut 11 bases from V and 12 bases from J, with 11 bases between. CDR1 and CDR2 (germline): MNHGY, SVAAGI. The DNA for the CDR3 is TGTGCCCGCCGGGCGACCGTCCTGACTTTC. This translates into CARRATVLTF.

The rearrangement joins TRBV9 to TRBJ2-1, with a weak D call TRBD2 (6 bases). The CDR3 consists of 17 residues. The germline CDR1 and CDR2 sequences are SGDLS and YYNGEE. Between the trimmed V and J ends, which lost 0 bases and 7 bases, there was a span of 20 bases. CDR3 loop: CASSVGATSWTWNEQFF. CDR3 DNA: TGTGCCAGCAGCGTAGGGGCAACTAGCTGGACATGGAATGAGCAGTTCTTC.

Ten or more counts support this clone. The chain has TRBV27 and TRBJ2-3, with 9 bases fitting TRBD1. Germline V gene lookup returns CDR1 MNHEY and CDR2 SMNVEV (reference sequence). The CDR3 covers 16 residues. Unmatched junction bases numbered 9, after V lost 5 bases and J lost 3 bases. The CDR3 sequence: CASSPDRDRVTDTQYF. The CDR3 nucleotides read TGTGCCAGCAGTCCAGACCGGGACAGGGTTACAGATACGCAGTATTTT.

This clone appeared many times. This chain connects TRBV20-1 to TRBJ2-7; TRBD2 aligns across 11 bases. The CDR3 length is 15 residues. Germline CDR1 DFQATT, CDR2 SNEGSKA (reference sequence). Unmatched junction bases numbered 9, after V lost 6 bases and J lost 2 bases. The CDR3: CSAAEGTSGTYEQYF. The CDR3 coding sequence is TGCAGTGCCGCCGAGGGGACTAGCGGTACCTACGAGCAGTACTTC.

This clone has ten or more counts. V usage is TRBV27 and J usage is TRBJ1-5; D ambiguous. Germline V gene sequence: CDR1 MNHEY, CDR2 SMNVEV (reference sequence). The CDR3 sequence is 12 residues long. V lost 5 bases, J lost 9 bases, and 11 bases lay in between. The CDR3 region has the DNA TGTGCCAGCAGTCCCGACCCCATGCCCCAGCATTTT. Encoded protein: CASSPDPMPQHF.

This clone showed up many times. The chain employs TRBV7-3 and TRBJ2-2, with TRBD2 as a possible D gene (6 bases). Germline CDR1 and CDR2: SGHTA and FQGTGA. The length of the CDR3 is 12 residues. V lost 6 bases and J lost 6, with 8 bases in between. The CDR3 DNA sequence: TGTGCCAGCAGTTGGGGGGCCGGGGAGCTGTTTTTT. Translating it yields CASSWGAGELFF.

In its sample, this clone was seen many times. The gene calls are TRBV20-1 and TRBJ1-2; the D is unclear. Trimming shortened V by 3 bases and J by 4 bases, and 18 bases separated the two germline ends. Germline V lookup: CDR1 DFQATT, CDR2 SNEGSKA (reference sequence). The CDR3 runs to 15 residues. The CDR3 DNA follows: TGCAGTGCTAGTCCCCCTTCCGGGTCAACCTATGGCTACACCTTC. Translated: CSASPPSGSTYGYTF.

This clone showed up many times. The V call is TRBV5-4, the J call TRBJ2-7; either TRBD1 or TRBD2 may supply D (6 bases each). CDR3 size: 13 residues. Deletions cut 0 bases from V and 7 bases from J, with 11 bases between. Germline V lookup: CDR1 SGHNT, CDR2 YYREEE (reference sequence). The DNA of the CDR3 is TGTGCCAGCAGCTTGGTGGAGGGGGGAGAGCAGTACTTC. This encodes CASSLVEGGEQYF. The whole variable domain, remainder taken from reference TRBV5-4 and TRBJ2-7, is ETGVTQSPTHLIKTRGQQVTLRCSSQSGHNTVSWYQQALGQGPQFIFQYYREEENGRGNFPPRFSGLQFPNYSSELNVNALELDDSALYLCASSLVEGGEQYFGPGTRLTVT.

This clone has a count of ten or more. The chain carries TRBV4-2 and TRBJ2-7; TRBD1 is a possible D gene (6 bases). Germline CDR1 reads LGHNA; CDR2 reads YNFKEQ. This CDR3 spans 15 amino acids. V dropped 1 base and J dropped 3 bases, with 13 bases sitting between them. The CDR3 region has the DNA TGTGCCAGCAGCCAAGCCCGGACGGGACACTACGAGCAGTACTTC. Protein: CASSQARTGHYEQYF.

This clone was observed at least ten times. This rearrangement joins TRBV7-2 to TRBJ2-1; 9 bases are a match to TRBD1. This CDR3 is built from 16 residues. Germline trimming cut 5 bases from V and 7 bases from J; bases unmatched to any gene: 12. The germline V gene encodes CDR1 SGHTA and CDR2 FQGNSA. The CDR3 sequence: CASSTTSGTGRNEQFF. The CDR3 nucleotides are TGTGCCAGCAGCACCACCTCCGGGACAGGGAGAAATGAGCAGTTCTTC.

This clone was seen just once. The V gene is TRBV20-1, the J gene TRBJ2-7, with TRBD2 identical over 10 bases. This CDR3 region has 16 residues. CDR1 is DFQATT, CDR2 SNEGSKA, per germline (reference sequence). V lost 3 bases and J lost 7; bases outside the gene matches: 15. The CDR3 DNA is TGCAGTGCTAGTGGGGCTAGCGGGAGCTCATGGGTGGAGCAGTACTTC. This encodes CSASGASGSSWVEQYF.

Worth noting for this clone: Germline and junction disagree at one end, which may indicate a read error. The chain carries TRBV6-2 or TRBV6-3 and TRBJ2-5, with 14 bases fitting TRBD2. CDR1 is MNHEY, CDR2 SVGEGT, per germline. The CDR3 covers 17 residues. The CDR3 protein is CASSHPGLAGVGEAQYF. The CDR3 coding sequence is TGTGCCAGCAGCCACCCGGGACTAGCGGGAGTGGGAGAGGCCCAGTACTTC.

As to this clone: A much larger clonotype is one base distant, so this may be a read error. The chain carries TRBV29-1 and TRBJ1-2; D is unclear. From germline, CDR1 is SQVTM and CDR2 ANQGSEA. Trimming took 8 bases from V and 2 from J, leaving 15 bases between them. The CDR3 covers 13 residues. The CDR3, as DNA: TGCAGCTTTGCCGAACAGCAAAACTATGGCTACACCTTC. Its translation is CSFAEQQNYGYTF.

This clone was recorded many times. The rearrangement joins TRBV7-6 to TRBJ2-7; 7 positions agree with TRBD1. The germline CDR1 and CDR2 sequences are SGHVS and FNYEAQ. The CDR3 contains 14 residues. J gave up 3 bases and V 5 bases, and 7 bases lay outside the gene matches. This CDR3 reads CASSGGRQGYEQYF. CDR3 DNA sequence: TGTGCCAGCAGCGGCGGGCGACAGGGCTACGAGCAGTACTTC.

This clone was observed at least ten times. The chain joins TRBV30 to TRBJ1-2; D is possibly TRBD1 (6 bases). With 5 bases removed from V and 8 bases from J, the gap between germline ends came to 18 bases. The germline V gene encodes CDR1 GTSNPN and CDR2 SVGIG (reference sequence). This CDR3 has 13 residues. The CDR3 reads CAWETHRAGGYTF. The CDR3 DNA is TGTGCCTGGGAAACCCACAGGGCGGGAGGCTACACCTTC.

This chain links TRBV7-2 with TRBJ2-2; 8 bases fit TRBD2. This CDR3 spans 16 amino acids. J was trimmed by 6 bases and V by 2 bases; bases with no gene match: 8. The germline gives CDR1 SGHTA, CDR2 FQGNSA. CDR3 DNA sequence: TGTGCCAGCAGCTTATCGGGAGGGAGTGGGGCCGGGGAGCTGTTTTTT. It encodes CASSLSGGSGAGELFF.

Note on this clone: A single base separates this from a much larger clone, so it may be a read error. In the same sample, other DNA sequences code for this CDR3. CDR3 sequence reads: CASSGGIVNTEAFF. The DNA for the CDR3 is TGTGCTAGCAGCGGGGGAATAGTGAACACTGAAGCTTTCTTT. The V and J genes are TRBV9 and TRBJ1-1, with a tentative D call TRBD1 (5 bases). Germline V lookup: CDR1 SGDLS, CDR2 YYNGEE. This CDR3 spans 14 amino acids.